This TCR beta chain was recorded in a study of blood T cell repertoires in COVID-19. As for this clone: Additional DNA sequences in this sample encode the identical CDR3.

The table came from immunoSEQ multiplex PCR; TCRdb's copy has only in-frame clones and leaves some out. The table records about 440,000 clones, approximately 90% of them present only once. What was sequenced was peripheral blood. The sequence was collected from a woman in her forties or fifties with COVID-19, enrolled during active disease.

The CDR3 DNA reads TGCAGCGTTGGGACAGGGGGCACTGAAGCTTTCTTT. Translating it yields CSVGTGGTEAFF. V gene TRBV29-1 combines with J gene TRBJ1-1; 10 nucleotides line up with TRBD1. Germline CDR1 and CDR2: SQVTM and ANQGSEA. The CDR3 is 12 residues long. Trimming at V came to 4 bases and at J to 4 bases, leaving 0 bases not matched to a gene.